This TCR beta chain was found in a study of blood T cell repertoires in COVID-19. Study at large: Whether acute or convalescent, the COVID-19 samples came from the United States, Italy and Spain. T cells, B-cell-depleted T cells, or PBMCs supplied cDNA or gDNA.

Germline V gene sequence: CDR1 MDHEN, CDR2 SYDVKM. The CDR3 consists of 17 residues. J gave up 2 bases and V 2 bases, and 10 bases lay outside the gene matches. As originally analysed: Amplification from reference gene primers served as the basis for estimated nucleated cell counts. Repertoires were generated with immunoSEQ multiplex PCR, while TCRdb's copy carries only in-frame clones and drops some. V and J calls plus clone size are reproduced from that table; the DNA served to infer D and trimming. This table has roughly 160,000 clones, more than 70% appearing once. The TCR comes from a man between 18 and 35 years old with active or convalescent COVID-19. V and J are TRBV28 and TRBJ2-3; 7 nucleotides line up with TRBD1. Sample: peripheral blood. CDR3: CASSLRSQGTSTDTQYF. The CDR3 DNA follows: TGTGCCAGCAGTTTACGGTCACAGGGGACCTCCACAGATACGCAGTATTTT.